The rows below give T cell receptor beta chains drawn from one sample of a study of blood T cells in healthy people across ages. TCRdb analysed the 5' RACE reads with MiXCR anew, one entry per CDR3 protein. The sample includes 780,000 or so distinct CDR3 sequences, more than 55% of them seen just once. The source material was blood. The receptor set was obtained from a man in his forties or fifties in good health. Each CDR3 is given with its conserved first and last residue. A D gene is named only where the DNA matches it firmly. Clone size is given for some rows only: seen once, a few or many times, or a class if the clone is expanded.

v_gene: TRBV20-1
j_gene: TRBJ2-7
d_gene: TRBD2
abundance: .
len: 17
CDR3nt: TGCAGTGCTAGAGTGGCTAGCGGGGGGATATTCTCCTACGAGCAGTACTTC
CDR3aa: CSARVASGGIFSYEQYF

v_gene: TRBV28
j_gene: TRBJ1-1
d_gene: .
abundance: .
len: 13
CDR3nt: TGTGCCAGCAGGGTTAGCGTTAACACTGAAGCTTTCTTT
CDR3aa: CASRVSVNTEAFF

v_gene: TRBV29-1
j_gene: TRBJ2-7
d_gene: TRBD1
abundance: .
len: 12
CDR3nt: TGCAGCGTCGTGGTGGGACAGTACGAGCAGTACTTC
CDR3aa: CSVVVGQYEQYF

v_gene: TRBV5-5
j_gene: TRBJ2-2
d_gene: TRBD1
abundance: few
len: 16
CDR3nt: TGTGCCAGCAGACCCGGGACAGGGGAGGGCACTGGGGAGCTGTTTTTT
CDR3aa: CASRPGTGEGTGELFF

v_gene: TRBV27
j_gene: TRBJ2-1
d_gene: .
abundance: .
len: 13
CDR3nt: TGTGCCAGCTCCCGGGGCGGAGTCAATGAGCAGTTCTTC
CDR3aa: CASSRGGVNEQFF

v_gene: TRBV28
j_gene: TRBJ2-1
d_gene: TRBD2
abundance: .
len: 16
CDR3nt: TGTGCCAGCAGTTTATTCGAGACTAGCATTAAGGATGAGCAGTTCTTC
CDR3aa: CASSLFETSIKDEQFF

v_gene: TRBV29-1
j_gene: TRBJ2-1
d_gene: TRBD2
abundance: .
len: 14
CDR3nt: TGCAGTGCCTCCGGGACTAGGTCCTACAATGAGCAGTTCTTC
CDR3aa: CSASGTRSYNEQFF

v_gene: TRBV10-2
j_gene: TRBJ1-2
d_gene: TRBD1
abundance: .
len: 16
CDR3nt: TGCGCCAGCGGTGGACAGGGTTTGAGTAGTGACTATGGCTACACCTTC
CDR3aa: CASGGQGLSSDYGYTF

v_gene: TRBV2
j_gene: TRBJ2-1
d_gene: .
abundance: .
len: 11
CDR3nt: TGTGCCAGCAGGGAGACAGGTTTGATGTTCTTC
CDR3aa: CASRETGLMFF

v_gene: TRBV6-5
j_gene: TRBJ1-2
d_gene: .
abundance: many
len: 16
CDR3nt: TGTGCCAGCAGTTACTCCCCCCAGGGTTACCTTTTTGGCTACACCTTC
CDR3aa: CASSYSPQGYLFGYTF

v_gene: TRBV12-3/TRBV12-4
j_gene: TRBJ2-7
d_gene: .
abundance: .
len: 14
CDR3nt: TGTGCCAGCAGCCCTGTCAGCGGAAACTACGAGCAGTACTTC
CDR3aa: CASSPVSGNYEQYF

v_gene: TRBV7-2
j_gene: TRBJ2-3
d_gene: .
abundance: .
len: 14
CDR3nt: TGTGCCAGCAGCTTAGTGTCTAACGCAGATACGCAGTATTTT
CDR3aa: CASSLVSNADTQYF

v_gene: TRBV25-1
j_gene: TRBJ1-1
d_gene: .
abundance: .
len: 13
CDR3nt: TGTGCCAGCAGTGAGTTCTTGAACACTAAAGCTTTCTTT
CDR3aa: CASSEFLNTKAFF

v_gene: TRBV29-1
j_gene: TRBJ1-4
d_gene: .
abundance: .
len: 13
CDR3nt: TGCAGCGTTGAAGAGCCCAGGGGTGAAAAACTGTTTTTT
CDR3aa: CSVEEPRGEKLFF

v_gene: TRBV27
j_gene: TRBJ1-1
d_gene: TRBD1
abundance: .
len: 15
CDR3nt: TGTGCCAGCAGTTGGGGGACAGGGCTCGACACTGAAGCTTTCTTT
CDR3aa: CASSWGTGLDTEAFF

v_gene: TRBV29-1
j_gene: TRBJ1-4
d_gene: .
abundance: .
len: 14
CDR3nt: TGCAGCGTTGGTGGCGGGTCGCCGGGTGAAAAACTGTTTTTT
CDR3aa: CSVGGGSPGEKLFF

v_gene: TRBV5-1
j_gene: TRBJ2-7
d_gene: TRBD2
abundance: .
len: 14
CDR3nt: TGCGCCAGCAGACCTCTAGCGGGAGGCAACGAGCAGTACTTC
CDR3aa: CASRPLAGGNEQYF

v_gene: TRBV7-9
j_gene: TRBJ1-2
d_gene: .
abundance: .
len: 17
CDR3nt: TGTGCCAGCAGCTTGCCGATTTCAGGGACAAGGGTAGGCGGCTACACCTTC
CDR3aa: CASSLPISGTRVGGYTF

v_gene: TRBV12-3/TRBV12-4
j_gene: TRBJ2-7
d_gene: TRBD2
abundance: once
len: 16
CDR3nt: TGTGCCAGCAGTCAGAGGACTAGCGGGAGAGTCAACGAGCAGTACTTC
CDR3aa: CASSQRTSGRVNEQYF

v_gene: TRBV28
j_gene: TRBJ2-5
d_gene: .
abundance: .
len: 14
CDR3nt: TGTGCCAGCAGTTTAAGCGAACCGAAAGAGACCCAGTACTTC
CDR3aa: CASSLSEPKETQYF

v_gene: TRBV29-1
j_gene: TRBJ1-2
d_gene: .
abundance: few
len: 11
CDR3nt: TGCAGCGTTAGCGCCCTCTATGGCTACACCTTC
CDR3aa: CSVSALYGYTF

v_gene: TRBV18
j_gene: TRBJ2-6
d_gene: TRBD1
abundance: .
len: 17
CDR3nt: TGTGCCAGCTCACCCGGGACAGGGGCGGAAGGGGCCAACGTCCTGACTTTC
CDR3aa: CASSPGTGAEGANVLTF

v_gene: TRBV7-9
j_gene: TRBJ2-7
d_gene: .
abundance: many
len: 11
CDR3nt: TGTGCCAGCAGCCCCTCCTACGAGCAGTACTTC
CDR3aa: CASSPSYEQYF

v_gene: TRBV9
j_gene: TRBJ2-1
d_gene: .
abundance: .
len: 16
CDR3nt: TGTGCCAGCAGCATCTCGGACAGCTTCGGTTACAATGAGCAGTTCTTC
CDR3aa: CASSISDSFGYNEQFF

v_gene: TRBV7-2
j_gene: TRBJ2-5
d_gene: .
abundance: .
len: 14
CDR3nt: TGTGCCAGCAGCGCTTCCGGGCTGCGTGAGACCCAGTACTTC
CDR3aa: CASSASGLRETQYF

v_gene: TRBV20-1
j_gene: TRBJ2-5
d_gene: TRBD2
abundance: .
len: 16
CDR3nt: TGCAGTGCTAGAGAAACGGCGGGGGGGTACCAAGAGACCCAGTACTTC
CDR3aa: CSARETAGGYQETQYF

v_gene: TRBV7-2
j_gene: TRBJ2-1
d_gene: TRBD2
abundance: few
len: 16
CDR3nt: TGTGCCAGCAGCCTCCGCTCCCCGGGGGGAAACAATGAGCAGTTCTTC
CDR3aa: CASSLRSPGGNNEQFF

v_gene: TRBV20-1
j_gene: TRBJ2-5
d_gene: .
abundance: few
len: 12
CDR3nt: TGCAGTGCTAGCGATTTGCAGGAGACCCAGTACTTC
CDR3aa: CSASDLQETQYF

v_gene: TRBV10-3
j_gene: TRBJ1-2
d_gene: .
abundance: .
len: 15
CDR3nt: TGTGCCATCAGAGGCGGGGGCAATCGCGGGGATGGCTACACCTTC
CDR3aa: CAIRGGGNRGDGYTF

v_gene: TRBV12-3/TRBV12-4
j_gene: TRBJ1-4
d_gene: .
abundance: .
len: 14
CDR3nt: TGTGCCAGCAGTTTACGTGACACCGCCATAGGCCTGTTTTTT
CDR3aa: CASSLRDTAIGLFF

v_gene: TRBV28
j_gene: TRBJ2-5
d_gene: .
abundance: .
len: 14
CDR3nt: TGTGCCAGCAGGCCCCCGGGTGAGGGGAAGACCCAGTACTTC
CDR3aa: CASRPPGEGKTQYF

v_gene: TRBV7-9
j_gene: TRBJ2-7
d_gene: .
abundance: .
len: 12
CDR3nt: TGTGCCAGCGGGAGTAGAATCTACGAGCAGTACTTC
CDR3aa: CASGSRIYEQYF

v_gene: TRBV12-3/TRBV12-4
j_gene: TRBJ1-2
d_gene: .
abundance: .
len: 13
CDR3nt: TGTGCCAGCAGTCCCGGTGGGGCACATGGCTACACCTTC
CDR3aa: CASSPGGAHGYTF

v_gene: TRBV20-1
j_gene: TRBJ1-4
d_gene: .
abundance: .
len: 11
CDR3nt: TGCAGTGCTAGTCTAGATGGGGTACTGTTTTTT
CDR3aa: CSASLDGVLFF

v_gene: TRBV12-3/TRBV12-4
j_gene: TRBJ2-1
d_gene: TRBD2
abundance: .
len: 15
CDR3nt: TGTGCCAGCAGAAGACTAGCGGGACGATACAATGAGCAGTTCTTC
CDR3aa: CASRRLAGRYNEQFF

v_gene: TRBV2
j_gene: TRBJ1-4
d_gene: .
abundance: many
len: 13
CDR3nt: TGTGCCAGCAGTGAATCGACTAATGAAAAACTGTTTTTT
CDR3aa: CASSESTNEKLFF

v_gene: TRBV27
j_gene: TRBJ2-5
d_gene: .
abundance: once
len: 13
CDR3nt: TGTGCCAGCAGCCGAGGTGGATGGGAGACCCAGTACTTC
CDR3aa: CASSRGGWETQYF

v_gene: TRBV28
j_gene: TRBJ2-5
d_gene: TRBD2
abundance: many
len: 14
CDR3nt: TGTGCCAGCAGTTTAGCGGGAGAGGCAGAGACCCAGTACTTC
CDR3aa: CASSLAGEAETQYF

v_gene: TRBV5-1
j_gene: TRBJ1-1
d_gene: .
abundance: .
len: 14
CDR3nt: TGCGCCAGCAGCTTGGCGACAGGGAACACTGAAGCTTTCTTT
CDR3aa: CASSLATGNTEAFF

v_gene: TRBV7-3
j_gene: TRBJ2-5
d_gene: .
abundance: few
len: 15
CDR3nt: TGTGCCAGCAGCTTAAACCGGGACCAGCAAGAGACCCAGTACTTC
CDR3aa: CASSLNRDQQETQYF

v_gene: TRBV5-1
j_gene: TRBJ2-3
d_gene: TRBD1
abundance: few
len: 17
CDR3nt: TGCGCCAGCAGCTTGGGAACAGGGGGCAGTGGCACAGATACGCAGTATTTT
CDR3aa: CASSLGTGGSGTDTQYF

v_gene: TRBV29-1
j_gene: TRBJ2-5
d_gene: .
abundance: .
len: 11
CDR3nt: TGCAGCGTTCAGAGCATCGAGACCCAGTACTTC
CDR3aa: CSVQSIETQYF

v_gene: TRBV14
j_gene: TRBJ1-2
d_gene: .
abundance: .
len: 13
CDR3nt: TGTGCCAGCAGCCAAGTCCAGGGCCATGGCTACACCTTC
CDR3aa: CASSQVQGHGYTF

v_gene: TRBV28
j_gene: TRBJ2-4
d_gene: .
abundance: .
len: 15
CDR3nt: TGTGCCAGCAATTTAGGGGAATCTTCCAAAAACATTCAGTACTTC
CDR3aa: CASNLGESSKNIQYF

v_gene: TRBV6-2/TRBV6-3
j_gene: TRBJ2-1
d_gene: .
abundance: .
len: 15
CDR3nt: TGTGCCAGCAGTTACGACGCCTCGGCCGGCCGTGAGCAGTTCTTC
CDR3aa: CASSYDASAGREQFF

v_gene: TRBV4-3
j_gene: TRBJ2-1
d_gene: .
abundance: .
len: 17
CDR3nt: TGCGCCAGCAGCCAAGATCTAGGGGAGAACGAAGGGAATGAGCAGTTCTTC
CDR3aa: CASSQDLGENEGNEQFF

v_gene: TRBV4-1
j_gene: TRBJ2-6
d_gene: .
abundance: .
len: 18
CDR3nt: TGCGCCAGCAGCCAGGGCACCCCCACCGTCACTGGGGCCAACGTCCTGACTTTC
CDR3aa: CASSQGTPTVTGANVLTF

v_gene: TRBV3-1
j_gene: TRBJ2-7
d_gene: .
abundance: .
len: 18
CDR3nt: TGTGCCAGCAGCCAACGAGGCCGGGGGAGGCTCGAGAGGAATGAGCAGTACTTC
CDR3aa: CASSQRGRGRLERNEQYF

v_gene: TRBV24-1
j_gene: TRBJ1-5
d_gene: TRBD1
abundance: .
len: 15
CDR3nt: TGTGCCACCAGTGATCCAGGGGGGGGCAATCAGCCCCAGCATTTT
CDR3aa: CATSDPGGGNQPQHF

v_gene: TRBV29-1
j_gene: TRBJ1-1
d_gene: .
abundance: .
len: 12
CDR3nt: TGCAGCGTCGGACATTACGACACTGAAGCTTTCTTT
CDR3aa: CSVGHYDTEAFF

v_gene: TRBV6-5
j_gene: TRBJ2-4
d_gene: .
abundance: .
len: 16
CDR3nt: TGTGCCAGCAGTTACGTTACGGGGGCGGCCAAAAACATTCAGTACTTC
CDR3aa: CASSYVTGAAKNIQYF